This T cell receptor beta chain came from a study of technical replicates of blood from several donors. Method: immunoSEQ multiplex PCR; TCRdb's copy keeps in-frame clones and lacks some. Found here are about 100,000 clones, around 95% of them singletons; the top ten hold approximately 0.22%. The germline CDR1 and CDR2 sequences are LNHDA and SQIVND (reference sequence). This CDR3 region has 13 residues. Trimming stripped 5 bases from V and 2 bases from J, with 10 bases between. The V call is TRBV19, the J call TRBJ2-7, with D possibly matching TRBD1 (5 bases). This TCR was sampled from a human donor in good health. Specimen: T cells isolated from PBMCs. DNA of the CDR3: TGTGCCAGTAGTTTAACAGGCACCTACGAGCAGTACTTC. It yields the protein CASSLTGTYEQYF.